This entry lists 18 T cell receptor beta chains sequenced from one sample in a study of shared clonotypes between healthy human individuals (dated by TCRdb to the early 2020s). The library was prepared using the immunoSEQ multiplex PCR assay. TCRdb's version of the immuneACCESS table is confined to in-frame rearrangements and falls short of the full clone set. An unresolved V gene accounts for under half of the shortfall where checked; the remainder is of unknown origin. The sample profile shows about 1 million clones; about 76% of them were found once. The ten largest clones take up around 1.5% of the sample. The sequencing input was memory CD4+ T cells sorted from blood. The cell subset or site label corresponds to: CD45RA-negative fraction. Receptors originate from a man between 18 and 29 years old in good health.

This clone was counted once. The gene calls are TRBV19 and TRBJ1-2; TRBD1 matches at 7 bases. Germline CDR1 LNHDA, CDR2 SQIVND (reference sequence). The CDR3 length is 11 residues. V lost 6 bases to trimming and J lost 8 bases; unmatched junction nucleotides: 3. CDR3 protein: CASRTGRGYTF. CDR3 in DNA: TGTGCCAGTAGGACAGGGAGAGGCTACACCTTC.

Remarks on this clone: The sample carries other DNA sequences with the same CDR3. The rearrangement uses TRBV28 and TRBJ2-1, with no clear D. The V gene's germline CDR1 is MDHEN and CDR2 SYDVKM. There are 12 residues in the CDR3. The V end lost 1 base, the J end lost 4 bases, and 2 bases lay between the germline ends. CDR3 in amino acids: CASSLSYNEQFF. The CDR3 DNA reads as TGTGCCAGCAGTTTATCTTACAATGAGCAGTTCTTC.

The chain joins TRBV5-1 to TRBJ2-1; 12 positions match TRBD1. The germline V gene encodes CDR1 SGHRS and CDR2 YFSETQ. This CDR3 is built from 16 residues. Germline trimming cut 4 bases from V and 7 bases from J; bases unmatched to any gene: 9. DNA of the CDR3: TGCGCCAGCAGCCCTGGGGACAGGGGGCTTGGGAATGAGCAGTTCTTC. Translating gives CASSPGDRGLGNEQFF.

The chain couples TRBV30 to TRBJ2-1; D is uncertain. The CDR3 loop spans 15 amino acids. Germline V gene sequence: CDR1 GTSNPN, CDR2 SVGIG (reference sequence). The V end lost 0 bases, the J end lost 0 bases, and 9 bases lay between the germline ends. DNA of the CDR3: TGTGCCTGGAGTGTGCACTTGAGCTCCTACAATGAGCAGTTCTTC. Its protein product is CAWSVHLSSYNEQFF.

The chain is built from TRBV7-6 and TRBJ2-7; no clear D gene. This CDR3 contains 13 residues. V was cut by 5 bases and J by 7 bases, with 15 bases left in between. Looked up from germline, CDR1 is SGHVS and CDR2 is FNYEAQ. The chain's CDR3 is CASSGEGSPEQYF. CDR3 nucleotides: TGTGCCAGCAGCGGGGAAGGCTCACCAGAGCAGTACTTC.

V is TRBV7-9 and J is TRBJ1-1; TRBD1 is a possible D gene (5 bases). Germline CDR1 reads SEHNR; CDR2 reads FQNEAQ (reference sequence). The CDR3 length is 16 residues. Trimming cost V 5 bases and J 3 bases, with 19 bases left between them. This CDR3 reads CASSLYRSLSDTEAFF. The CDR3 nucleotides read TGTGCCAGCAGCCTATACAGGAGCTTAAGCGACACTGAAGCTTTCTTT.

This sequence joins TRBV6-1 and TRBJ1-1; D unclear. V lost 3 bases to trimming and J lost 4 bases, with 12 bases between them. CDR1 and CDR2 from the germline V gene are MNHNS and SASEGT. The CDR3 runs to 14 residues. The CDR3 sequence is CASSERGSATEAFF. The CDR3, as DNA: TGTGCCAGCAGTGAGCGGGGATCCGCCACTGAAGCTTTCTTT.

The chain has TRBV19 and TRBJ2-1, with D perhaps TRBD1 or TRBD2 (5 bases each). The ends were cut back, 3 bases at V and 8 bases at J, with 14 bases in the middle. Germline V gene lookup returns CDR1 LNHDA and CDR2 SQIVND (reference sequence). The CDR3 loop spans 14 amino acids. CDR3 amino acids: CASSIPGRGDEQFF. The CDR3 nucleotides read TGTGCCAGTAGTATTCCCGGCCGGGGCGATGAGCAGTTCTTC.

This clone has only a few counts. The gene calls are TRBV5-1 and TRBJ1-6; D unresolved. V dropped 0 bases and J dropped 2 bases, with 6 bases sitting between them. The CDR3 is 15 amino acids. Looked up from germline, CDR1 is SGHRS and CDR2 is YFSETQ. CDR3 nucleotide sequence: TGCGCCAGCAGCTTGGACACGGCCTATAATTCACCCCTCCACTTT. As protein: CASSLDTAYNSPLHF.

This clone occurred many times. The chain has TRBV5-6 and TRBJ2-5; D may be TRBD1 or TRBD2 (6 bases each). CDR3 size: 14 residues. V was cut by 2 bases and J by 6 bases, with 14 bases left in between. Germline-derived CDR1 and CDR2 are SGHDT and YYEEEE. CDR3 nucleotides: TGTGCCAGCAGCTTTTTCGGGGGCGAGAAGACCCAGTACTTC. Translated, it gives CASSFFGGEKTQYF.

The rearrangement joins TRBV5-6 to TRBJ2-1; D unclear. The V and J ends lost 4 bases and 9 bases respectively, with 11 bases between them. Germline lookup yields CDR1 SGHDT and CDR2 YYEEEE. This CDR3 spans 12 amino acids. In DNA, the CDR3 is TGTGCCAGCAGCCAACCTGTAGGTGAGCAGTTCTTC. Encoded protein: CASSQPVGEQFF.

This clone was seen just once. CDR3 coding DNA: TGCGCCAGCAGTGATCACAGAACCTACGAGCAGTACTTC. Translation: CASSDHRTYEQYF. The V call is TRBV10-1, the J call TRBJ2-7; D not certain. In germline, CDR1 is WNHNN, CDR2 SYGVQD (reference sequence). The CDR3 length is 13 residues. Trimming removed 3 bases at V and 2 bases at J, with 8 bases between.

V is TRBV28 and J is TRBJ2-7, with D uncertain. The V and J ends lost 8 bases and 4 bases respectively, with 9 bases between them. This CDR3 contains 11 residues. Germline V gene data show CDR1 as MDHEN and CDR2 as SYDVKM. The CDR3 nucleotides are TGTGCCAGCGGACCCCAGTACGAGCAGTACTTC. Its translation is CASGPQYEQYF.

The chain links TRBV6-6 to TRBJ2-7; D perhaps matches TRBD1 (6 bases). The CDR3 is made up of 13 amino acids. Trimming cost V 6 bases and J 6 bases, with 15 bases left between them. The V gene's germline CDR1 is MNHNY and CDR2 SVGAGI (reference sequence). Here the CDR3 DNA reads TGTGCCAGCAGCTCGGCAAACAGGGTCGAGCAGTACTTC. As protein: CASSSANRVEQYF.

This sequence joins TRBV15 and TRBJ2-1, with 12 bases lining up with TRBD1. J lost 10 bases, V lost 1 base, and 8 bases had no gene match. This CDR3 spans 16 amino acids. Germline lookup yields CDR1 LNHNV and CDR2 YYDKDF (reference sequence). The chain's CDR3 is CATSRAPGQGANEQFF. DNA for the CDR3: TGTGCCACCAGCAGAGCCCCGGGACAGGGGGCTAACGAGCAGTTCTTC.

The V and J genes are TRBV6-1 and TRBJ1-1; the match to TRBD1 covers 8 bases. The CDR3 is 16 residues long. CDR1 is MNHNS and CDR2 is SASEGT in the germline V gene. V lost 4 bases and J lost 1; bases outside the gene matches: 8. CDR3 nucleotide sequence: TGTGCCAGCAGTGCCCAGGGGGCCGGGGCGAACACTGAAGCTTTCTTT. Translation: CASSAQGAGANTEAFF.

This clone has a handful of counts. The genes are TRBV28 and TRBJ2-3; a possible D gene is TRBD2 (5 bases). Germline CDR1 MDHEN, CDR2 SYDVKM. Trimming took off 7 bases at V and 2 bases at J, with 16 bases between the two ends. The CDR3 runs 15 residues. The CDR3, as DNA: TGTGCCAGCATCAACAGCGGAGAATACACAGATACGCAGTATTTT. It specifies CASINSGEYTDTQYF.

This clone turned up a few times. At one of its ends the junction is not consistent with the germline gene, which may arise from a read error. V usage is TRBV7-7 and J usage is TRBJ1-2; no reliable D call. The germline gives CDR1 SSHAT, CDR2 FNYEAQ (reference sequence). CDR3 size: 15 residues. In DNA, the CDR3 is TGTGCTAGCAGCTTGGAGGCCACTACTAACTATGGCTACACCTTC. It translates to CASSLEATTNYGYTF. Drawing the rest from reference TRBV7-7 and TRBJ1-2, the complete variable domain is GAGVSQSPRYKVTKRGQDVTLRCDPISSHATLYWYQQALGQGPEFLTYFNYEAQPDKSGLPSDRFSAERPEGSISTLTIQRTEQRDSAMYRCASSLEATTNYGYTFGSGTRLTVV.